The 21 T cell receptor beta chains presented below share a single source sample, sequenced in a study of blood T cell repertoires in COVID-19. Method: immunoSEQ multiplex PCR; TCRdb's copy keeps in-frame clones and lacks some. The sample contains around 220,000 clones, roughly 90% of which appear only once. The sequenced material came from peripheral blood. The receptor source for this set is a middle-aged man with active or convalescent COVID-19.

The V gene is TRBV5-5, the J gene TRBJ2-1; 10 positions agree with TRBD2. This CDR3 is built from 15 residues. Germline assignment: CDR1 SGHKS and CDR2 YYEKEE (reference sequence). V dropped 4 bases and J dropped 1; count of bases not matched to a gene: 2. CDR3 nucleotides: TGTGCCAGCAGCAGAGCGGGGGGGTCCTACAATGAGCAGTTCTTC. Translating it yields CASSRAGGSYNEQFF.

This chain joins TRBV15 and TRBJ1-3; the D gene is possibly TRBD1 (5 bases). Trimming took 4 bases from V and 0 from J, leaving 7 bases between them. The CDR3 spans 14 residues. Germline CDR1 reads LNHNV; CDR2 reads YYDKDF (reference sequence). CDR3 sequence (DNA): TGTGCCACCAGCAAGGGGAACTCTGGAAACACCATATATTTT. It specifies CATSKGNSGNTIYF.

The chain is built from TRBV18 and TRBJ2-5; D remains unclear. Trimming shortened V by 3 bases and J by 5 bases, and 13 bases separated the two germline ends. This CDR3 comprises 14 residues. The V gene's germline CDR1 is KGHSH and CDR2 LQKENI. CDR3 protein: CASSPSSLGETQYF. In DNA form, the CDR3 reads TGTGCCAGCTCACCCTCATCCCTCGGGGAGACCCAGTACTTC.

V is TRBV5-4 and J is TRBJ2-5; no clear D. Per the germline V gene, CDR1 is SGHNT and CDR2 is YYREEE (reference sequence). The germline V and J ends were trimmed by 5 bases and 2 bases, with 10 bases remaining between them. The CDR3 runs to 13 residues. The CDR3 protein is CASRLQRQETQYF. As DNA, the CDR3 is TGTGCCAGCAGGTTACAGAGACAAGAGACCCAGTACTTC.

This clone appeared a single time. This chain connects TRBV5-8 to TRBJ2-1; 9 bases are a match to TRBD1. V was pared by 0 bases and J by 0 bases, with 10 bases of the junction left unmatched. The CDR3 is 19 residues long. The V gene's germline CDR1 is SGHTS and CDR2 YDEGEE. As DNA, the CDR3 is TGTGCCAGCAGCTTGGGGGTCACAGGGGGCTTGCACTCCTACAATGAGCAGTTCTTC. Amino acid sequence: CASSLGVTGGLHSYNEQFF.

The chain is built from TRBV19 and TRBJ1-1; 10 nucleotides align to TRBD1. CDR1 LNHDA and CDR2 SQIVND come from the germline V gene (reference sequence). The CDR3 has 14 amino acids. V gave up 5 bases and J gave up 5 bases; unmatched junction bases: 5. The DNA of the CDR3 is TGTGCCAGTAGTGATGACAGGGGGCAGACTGAAGCTTTCTTT. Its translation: CASSDDRGQTEAFF.

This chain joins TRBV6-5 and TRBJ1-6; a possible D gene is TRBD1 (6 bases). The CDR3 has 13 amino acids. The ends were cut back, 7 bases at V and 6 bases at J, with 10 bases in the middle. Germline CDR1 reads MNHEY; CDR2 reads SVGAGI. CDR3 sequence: CASTQQGNSPLHF. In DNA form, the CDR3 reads TGTGCCAGCACTCAACAGGGTAATTCACCCCTCCACTTT.

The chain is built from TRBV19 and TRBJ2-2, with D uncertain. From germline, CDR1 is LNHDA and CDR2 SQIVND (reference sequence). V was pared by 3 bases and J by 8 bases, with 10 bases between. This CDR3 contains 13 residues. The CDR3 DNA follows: TGTGCCAGTAGTATCGGTCTCATAGGGGAGCTGTTTTTT. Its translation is CASSIGLIGELFF.

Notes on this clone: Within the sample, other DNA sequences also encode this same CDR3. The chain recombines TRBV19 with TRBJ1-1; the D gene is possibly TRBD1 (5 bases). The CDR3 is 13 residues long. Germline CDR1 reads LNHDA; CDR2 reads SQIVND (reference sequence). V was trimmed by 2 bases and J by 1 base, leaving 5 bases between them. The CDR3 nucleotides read TGTGCCAGTAGTATACAGGGGAACACTGAAGCTTTCTTT. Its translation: CASSIQGNTEAFF.

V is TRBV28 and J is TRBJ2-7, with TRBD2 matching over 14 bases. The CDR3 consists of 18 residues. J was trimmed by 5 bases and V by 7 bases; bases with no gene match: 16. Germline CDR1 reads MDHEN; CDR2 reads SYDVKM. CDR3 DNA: TGTGCCAGCAAAAAGGTGGGACTAGCGGGAGCCAGGAGCCACGAGCAGTACTTC. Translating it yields CASKKVGLAGARSHEQYF.

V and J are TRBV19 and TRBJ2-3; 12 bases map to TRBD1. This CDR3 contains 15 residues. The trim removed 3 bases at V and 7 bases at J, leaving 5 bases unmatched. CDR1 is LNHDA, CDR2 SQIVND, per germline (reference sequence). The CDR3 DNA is TGTGCCAGTAGTATCGAGGGACAGGGGGCATATACGCAGTATTTT. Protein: CASSIEGQGAYTQYF. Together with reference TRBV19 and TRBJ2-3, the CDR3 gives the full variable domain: DGGITQSPKYLFRKEGQNVTLSCEQNLNHDAMYWYRQDPGQGLRLIYYSQIVNDFQKGDIAEGYSVSREKKESFPLTVTSAQKNPTAFYLCASSIEGQGAYTQYFGPGTRLTVL.

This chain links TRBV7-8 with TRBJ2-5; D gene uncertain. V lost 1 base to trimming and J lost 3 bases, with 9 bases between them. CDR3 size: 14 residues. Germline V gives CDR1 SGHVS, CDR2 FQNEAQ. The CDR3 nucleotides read TGTGCCAGCAGCTTAGGGTCAGATGAAGAGACCCAGTACTTC. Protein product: CASSLGSDEETQYF.

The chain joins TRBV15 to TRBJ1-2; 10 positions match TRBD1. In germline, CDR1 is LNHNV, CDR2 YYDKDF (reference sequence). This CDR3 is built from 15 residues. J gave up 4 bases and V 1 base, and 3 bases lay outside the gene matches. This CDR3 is CATSRVRQGAYGYTF. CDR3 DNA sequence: TGTGCCACCAGCAGAGTAAGACAGGGGGCCTATGGCTACACCTTC.

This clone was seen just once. CDR3 in amino acids: CASSPSGVSNQPQHF. The DNA for the CDR3 is TGTGCCAGTAGTCCGTCGGGGGTGAGCAATCAGCCCCAGCATTTT. The chain couples TRBV19 to TRBJ1-5; weak D call: TRBD1 (5 bases). This CDR3 comprises 15 residues. V was trimmed by 5 bases and J by 1 base, leaving 12 bases between them. The germline V gene encodes CDR1 LNHDA and CDR2 SQIVND (reference sequence). The full variable domain, with the rest looked up from reference TRBV19 and TRBJ1-5, is DGGITQSPKYLFRKEGQNVTLSCEQNLNHDAMYWYRQDPGQGLRLIYYSQIVNDFQKGDIAEGYSVSREKKESFPLTVTSAQKNPTAFYLCASSPSGVSNQPQHFGDGTRLSIL.

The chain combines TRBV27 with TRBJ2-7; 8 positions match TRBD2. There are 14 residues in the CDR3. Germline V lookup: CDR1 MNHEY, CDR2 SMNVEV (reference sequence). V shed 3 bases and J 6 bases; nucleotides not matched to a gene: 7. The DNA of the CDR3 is TGTGCCAGCAGTTTTGGGACGGGGGGGGCCGAGCAGTACTTC. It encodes CASSFGTGGAEQYF.

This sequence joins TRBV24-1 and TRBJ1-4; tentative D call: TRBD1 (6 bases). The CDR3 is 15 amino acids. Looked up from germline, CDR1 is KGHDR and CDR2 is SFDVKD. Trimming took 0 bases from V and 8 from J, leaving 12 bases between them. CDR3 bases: TGTGCCACCAGTGATTTGCGGGCAGGGGCCGAAAAACTGTTTTTT. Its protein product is CATSDLRAGAEKLFF.

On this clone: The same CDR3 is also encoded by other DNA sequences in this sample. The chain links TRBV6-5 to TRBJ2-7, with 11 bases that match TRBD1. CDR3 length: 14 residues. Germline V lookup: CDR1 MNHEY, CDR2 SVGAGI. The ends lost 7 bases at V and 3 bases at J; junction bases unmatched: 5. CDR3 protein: CASTSGTGGYEQYF. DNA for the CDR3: TGTGCCAGCACTAGCGGGACAGGGGGCTACGAGCAGTACTTC.

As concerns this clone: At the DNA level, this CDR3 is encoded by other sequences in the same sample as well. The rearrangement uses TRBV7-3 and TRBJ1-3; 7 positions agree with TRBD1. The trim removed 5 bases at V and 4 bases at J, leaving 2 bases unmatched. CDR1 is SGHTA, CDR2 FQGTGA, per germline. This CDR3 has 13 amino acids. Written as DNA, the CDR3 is TGTGCCAGCAGCGCGGACAGGGGAAACACCATATATTTT. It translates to CASSADRGNTIYF.

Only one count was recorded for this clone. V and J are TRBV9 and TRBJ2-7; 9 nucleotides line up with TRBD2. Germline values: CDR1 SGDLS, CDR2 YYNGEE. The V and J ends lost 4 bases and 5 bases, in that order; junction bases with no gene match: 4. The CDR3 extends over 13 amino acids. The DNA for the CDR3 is TGTGCCAGCAGCTGGCGCGGGGGGGACGAGCAGTACTTC. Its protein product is CASSWRGGDEQYF.

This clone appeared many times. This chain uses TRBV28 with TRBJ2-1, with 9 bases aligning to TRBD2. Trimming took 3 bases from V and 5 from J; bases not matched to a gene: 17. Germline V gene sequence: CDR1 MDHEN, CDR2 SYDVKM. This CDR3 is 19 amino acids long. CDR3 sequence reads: CASSFRRLAGRNRDNEQFF. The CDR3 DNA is TGTGCCAGCAGTTTCAGGCGGCTAGCGGGGCGCAACCGCGACAATGAGCAGTTCTTC.

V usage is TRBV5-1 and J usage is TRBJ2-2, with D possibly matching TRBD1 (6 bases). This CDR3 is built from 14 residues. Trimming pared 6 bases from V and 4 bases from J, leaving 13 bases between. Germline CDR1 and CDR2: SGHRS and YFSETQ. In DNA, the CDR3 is TGCGCCAGCAAGCCAGGGGATCTCACCGGGGAGCTGTTTTTT. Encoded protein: CASKPGDLTGELFF.